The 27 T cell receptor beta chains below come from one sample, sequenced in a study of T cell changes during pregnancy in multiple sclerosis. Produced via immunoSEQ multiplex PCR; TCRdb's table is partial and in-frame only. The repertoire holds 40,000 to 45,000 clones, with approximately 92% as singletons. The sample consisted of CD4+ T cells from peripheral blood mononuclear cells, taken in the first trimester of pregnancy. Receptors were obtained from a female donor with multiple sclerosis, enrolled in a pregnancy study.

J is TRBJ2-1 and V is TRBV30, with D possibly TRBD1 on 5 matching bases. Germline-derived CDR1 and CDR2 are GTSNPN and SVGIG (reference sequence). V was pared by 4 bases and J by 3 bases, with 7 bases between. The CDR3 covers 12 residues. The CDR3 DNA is TGTGCCTGGATGGACAACTACAATGAGCAGTTCTTC. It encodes CAWMDNYNEQFF.

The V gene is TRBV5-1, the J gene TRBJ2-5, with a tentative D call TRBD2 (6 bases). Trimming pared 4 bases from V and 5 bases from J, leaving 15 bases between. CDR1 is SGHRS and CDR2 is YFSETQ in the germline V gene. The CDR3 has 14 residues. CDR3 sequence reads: CASSLGPGGETQYF. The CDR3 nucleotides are TGCGCCAGCAGCCTGGGACCCGGAGGGGAGACCCAGTACTTC. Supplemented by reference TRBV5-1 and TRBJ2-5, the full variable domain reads KAGVTQTPRYLIKTRGQQVTLSCSPISGHRSVSWYQQTPGQGLQFLFEYFSETQRNKGNFPGRFSGRQFSNSRSEMNVSTLELGDSALYLCASSLGPGGETQYFGPGTRLLVL.

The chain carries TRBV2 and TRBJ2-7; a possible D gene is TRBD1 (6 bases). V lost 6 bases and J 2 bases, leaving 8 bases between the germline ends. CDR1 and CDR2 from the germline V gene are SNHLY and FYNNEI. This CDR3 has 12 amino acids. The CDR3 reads CASRDSTYEQYF. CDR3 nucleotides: TGTGCCAGCAGGGACAGTACCTACGAGCAGTACTTC.

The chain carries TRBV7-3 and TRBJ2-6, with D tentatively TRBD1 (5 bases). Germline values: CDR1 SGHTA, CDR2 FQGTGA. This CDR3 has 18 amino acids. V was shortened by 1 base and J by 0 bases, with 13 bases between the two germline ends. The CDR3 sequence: CASSLRAGISSGANVLTF. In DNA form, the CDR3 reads TGTGCCAGCAGCTTAAGGGCAGGGATAAGCTCTGGGGCCAACGTCCTGACTTTC.

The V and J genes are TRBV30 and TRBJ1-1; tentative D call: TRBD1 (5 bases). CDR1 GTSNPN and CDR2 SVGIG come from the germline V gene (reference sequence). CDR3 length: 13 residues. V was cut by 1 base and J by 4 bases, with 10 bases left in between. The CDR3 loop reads CAWSEGLGTEAFF. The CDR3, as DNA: TGTGCCTGGAGTGAGGGGTTAGGCACTGAAGCTTTCTTT.

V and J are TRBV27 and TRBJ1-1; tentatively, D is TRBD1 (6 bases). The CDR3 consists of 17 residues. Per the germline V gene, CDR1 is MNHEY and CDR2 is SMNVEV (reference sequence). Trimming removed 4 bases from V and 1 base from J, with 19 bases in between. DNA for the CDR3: TGTGCCAGCAGTTCGCTGGGGACAAGGCGCGGGAACACTGAAGCTTTCTTT. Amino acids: CASSSLGTRRGNTEAFF.

The CDR3 DNA is TGTGCCAGCAGTTTGCCTAGCGGGACTGGAGATACGCAGTATTTT. Its protein product is CASSLPSGTGDTQYF. This chain links TRBV28 with TRBJ2-3, with 9 bases that match TRBD2. The germline gives CDR1 MDHEN, CDR2 SYDVKM. V gave up 3 bases and J gave up 5 bases; unmatched junction bases: 6. This CDR3 contains 15 residues.

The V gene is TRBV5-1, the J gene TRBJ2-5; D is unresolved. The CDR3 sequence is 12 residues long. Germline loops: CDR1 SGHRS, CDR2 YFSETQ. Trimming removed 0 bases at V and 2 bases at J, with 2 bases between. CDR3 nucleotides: TGCGCCAGCAGCTTGGCTCAAGAGACCCAGTACTTC. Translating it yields CASSLAQETQYF.

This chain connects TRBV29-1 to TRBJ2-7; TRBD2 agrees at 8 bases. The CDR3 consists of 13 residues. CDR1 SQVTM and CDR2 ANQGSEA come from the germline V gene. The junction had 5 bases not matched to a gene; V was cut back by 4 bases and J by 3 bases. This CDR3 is CSVAGTSHYEQYF. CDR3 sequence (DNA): TGCAGCGTTGCCGGGACTAGTCACTACGAGCAGTACTTC.

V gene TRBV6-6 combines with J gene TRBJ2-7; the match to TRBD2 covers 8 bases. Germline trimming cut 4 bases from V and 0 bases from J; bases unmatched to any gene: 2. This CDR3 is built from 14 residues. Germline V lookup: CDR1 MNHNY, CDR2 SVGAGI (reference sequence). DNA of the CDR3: TGTGCCAGCAGTTTGAGCGGGAGCTCCTACGAGCAGTACTTC. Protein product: CASSLSGSSYEQYF.

In DNA form, the CDR3 reads TGTGCCAGCAGCCGCCAGCCGGACAGGGGTTACGAGCAGTACTTC. Its protein is CASSRQPDRGYEQYF. The chain employs TRBV6-5 and TRBJ2-7; 9 bases fit TRBD1. This CDR3 is 15 amino acids long. J was trimmed by 4 bases and V by 6 bases; bases with no gene match: 10. The germline CDR1 and CDR2 sequences are MNHEY and SVGAGI.

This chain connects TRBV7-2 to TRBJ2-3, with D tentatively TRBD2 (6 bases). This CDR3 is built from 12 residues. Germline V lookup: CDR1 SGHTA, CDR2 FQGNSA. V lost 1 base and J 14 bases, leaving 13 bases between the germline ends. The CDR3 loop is CASSLGLGERYF. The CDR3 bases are TGTGCCAGCAGCTTAGGACTAGGAGAGCGGTATTTT.

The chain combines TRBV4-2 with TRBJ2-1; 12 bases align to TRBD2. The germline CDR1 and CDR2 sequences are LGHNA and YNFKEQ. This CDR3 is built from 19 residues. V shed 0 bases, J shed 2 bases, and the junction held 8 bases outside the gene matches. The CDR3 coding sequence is TGTGCCAGCAGCCAAGATGGGACTAGCGGGTCCCCCCCCTACAATGAGCAGTTCTTC. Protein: CASSQDGTSGSPPYNEQFF.

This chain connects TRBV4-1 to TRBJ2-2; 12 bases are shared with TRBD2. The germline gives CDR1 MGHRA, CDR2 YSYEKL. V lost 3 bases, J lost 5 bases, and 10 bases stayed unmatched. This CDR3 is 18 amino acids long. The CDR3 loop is CASSQWTSGEVLTGELFF. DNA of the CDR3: TGCGCCAGCAGCCAGTGGACTAGCGGGGAAGTTTTGACCGGGGAGCTGTTTTTT.

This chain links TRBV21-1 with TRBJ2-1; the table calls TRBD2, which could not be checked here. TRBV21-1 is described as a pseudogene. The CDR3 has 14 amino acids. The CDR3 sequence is CASIRLASENEQFF. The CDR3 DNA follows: TGTGCCAGCATCAGACTAGCAAGCGAGAATGAGCAGTTCTTC.

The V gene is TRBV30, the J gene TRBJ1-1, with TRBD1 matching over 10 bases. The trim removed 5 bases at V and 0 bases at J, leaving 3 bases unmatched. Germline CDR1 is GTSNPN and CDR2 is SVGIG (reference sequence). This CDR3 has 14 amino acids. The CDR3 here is CAWGDRGLNTEAFF. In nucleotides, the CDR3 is TGTGCCTGGGGGGACAGGGGACTGAACACTGAAGCTTTCTTT.

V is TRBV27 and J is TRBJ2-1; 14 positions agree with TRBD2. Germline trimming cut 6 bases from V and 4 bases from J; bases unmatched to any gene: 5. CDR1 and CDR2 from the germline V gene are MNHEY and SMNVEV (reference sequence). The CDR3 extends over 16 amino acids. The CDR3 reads CASRGLAGAEYNEQFF. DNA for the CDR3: TGTGCCAGCAGGGGACTAGCGGGAGCAGAATACAATGAGCAGTTCTTC.

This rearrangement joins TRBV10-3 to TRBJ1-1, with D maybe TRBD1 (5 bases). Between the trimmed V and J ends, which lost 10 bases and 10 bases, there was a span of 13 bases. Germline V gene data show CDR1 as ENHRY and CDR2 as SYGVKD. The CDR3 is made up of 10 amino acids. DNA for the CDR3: TGTGCCACCTGGGAGGGGCGAGCTTTCTTT. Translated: CATWEGRAFF.

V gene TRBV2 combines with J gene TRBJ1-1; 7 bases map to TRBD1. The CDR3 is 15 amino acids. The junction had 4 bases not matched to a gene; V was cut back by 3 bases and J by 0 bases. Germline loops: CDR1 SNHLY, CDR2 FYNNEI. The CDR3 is CASSEWGQLNTEAFF. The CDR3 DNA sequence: TGTGCCAGCAGTGAGTGGGGACAGCTGAACACTGAAGCTTTCTTT.

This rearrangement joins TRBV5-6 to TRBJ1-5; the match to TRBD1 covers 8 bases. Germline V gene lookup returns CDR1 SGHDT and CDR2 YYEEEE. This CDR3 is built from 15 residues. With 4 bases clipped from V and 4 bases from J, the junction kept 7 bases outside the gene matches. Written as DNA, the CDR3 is TGTGCCAGCAGCGCGGGGACAGGTGTAAATCAGCCCCAGCATTTT. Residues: CASSAGTGVNQPQHF.

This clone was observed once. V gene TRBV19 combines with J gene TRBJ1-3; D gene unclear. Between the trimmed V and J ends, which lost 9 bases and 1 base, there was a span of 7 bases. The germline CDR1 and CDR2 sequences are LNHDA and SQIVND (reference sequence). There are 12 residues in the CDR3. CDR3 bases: TGTGCCAGCGTAACATCTGGAAACACCATATATTTT. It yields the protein CASVTSGNTIYF.

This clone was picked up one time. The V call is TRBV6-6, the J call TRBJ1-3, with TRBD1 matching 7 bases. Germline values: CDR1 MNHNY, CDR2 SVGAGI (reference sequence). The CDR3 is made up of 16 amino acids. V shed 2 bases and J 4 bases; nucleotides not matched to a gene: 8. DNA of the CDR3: TGTGCCAGCAGTTACCCGACAGGGTCCGACGGAAACACCATATATTTT. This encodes CASSYPTGSDGNTIYF.

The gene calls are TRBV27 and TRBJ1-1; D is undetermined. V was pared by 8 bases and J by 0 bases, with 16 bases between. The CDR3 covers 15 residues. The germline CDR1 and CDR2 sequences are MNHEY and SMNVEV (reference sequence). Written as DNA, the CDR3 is TGTGCCAGCCACAAGATCCCATTCCTGAACACTGAAGCTTTCTTT. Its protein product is CASHKIPFLNTEAFF.

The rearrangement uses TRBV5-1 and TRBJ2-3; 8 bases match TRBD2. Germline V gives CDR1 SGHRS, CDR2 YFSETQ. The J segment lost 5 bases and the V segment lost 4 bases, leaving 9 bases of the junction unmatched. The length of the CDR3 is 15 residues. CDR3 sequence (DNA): TGCGCCAGCAGCCGCGATAGCGGGACGAGAGATACGCAGTATTTT. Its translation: CASSRDSGTRDTQYF.

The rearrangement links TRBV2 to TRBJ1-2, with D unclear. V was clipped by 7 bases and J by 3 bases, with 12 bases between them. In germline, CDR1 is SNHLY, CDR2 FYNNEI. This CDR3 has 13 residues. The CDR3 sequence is CASNEGGYYGYTF. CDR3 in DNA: TGTGCCAGCAACGAGGGAGGGTACTATGGCTACACCTTC.

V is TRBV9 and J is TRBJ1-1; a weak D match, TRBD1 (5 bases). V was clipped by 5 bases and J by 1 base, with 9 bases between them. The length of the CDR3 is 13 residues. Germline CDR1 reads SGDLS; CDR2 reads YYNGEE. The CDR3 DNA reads TGTGCCAGCAGGACAGCTTCGAACACTGAAGCTTTCTTT. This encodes CASRTASNTEAFF.

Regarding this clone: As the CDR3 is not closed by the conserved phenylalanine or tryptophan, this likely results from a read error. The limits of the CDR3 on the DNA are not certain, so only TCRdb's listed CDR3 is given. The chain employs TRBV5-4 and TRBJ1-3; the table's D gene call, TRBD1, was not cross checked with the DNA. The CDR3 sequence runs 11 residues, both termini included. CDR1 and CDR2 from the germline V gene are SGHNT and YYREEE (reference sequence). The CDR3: CASSLEGRVRG.